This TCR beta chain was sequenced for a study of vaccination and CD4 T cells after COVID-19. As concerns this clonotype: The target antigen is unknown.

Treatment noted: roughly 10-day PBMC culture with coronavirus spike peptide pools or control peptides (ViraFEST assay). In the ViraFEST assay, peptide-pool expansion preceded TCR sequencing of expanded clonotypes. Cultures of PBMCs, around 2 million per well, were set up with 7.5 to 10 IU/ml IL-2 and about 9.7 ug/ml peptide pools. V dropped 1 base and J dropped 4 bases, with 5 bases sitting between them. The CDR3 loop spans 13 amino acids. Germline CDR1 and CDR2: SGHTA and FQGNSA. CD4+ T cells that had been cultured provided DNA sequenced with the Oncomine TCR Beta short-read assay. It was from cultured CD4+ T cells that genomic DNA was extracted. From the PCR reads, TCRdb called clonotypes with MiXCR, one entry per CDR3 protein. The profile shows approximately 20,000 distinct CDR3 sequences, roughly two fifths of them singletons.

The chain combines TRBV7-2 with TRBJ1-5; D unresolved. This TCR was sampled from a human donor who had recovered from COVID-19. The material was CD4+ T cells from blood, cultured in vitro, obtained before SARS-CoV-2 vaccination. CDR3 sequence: CASSLVGNQPQHF. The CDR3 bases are TGTGCCAGCAGCTTAGTTGGGAATCAGCCCCAGCATTTT.